The source of this TCR beta chain is a study of cytomegalovirus exposure and HLA in healthy donors. The repertoire was sequenced with immunoSEQ multiplex PCR; TCRdb's copy has only in-frame clones and lacks some. The table records 100,000 to 130,000 clones, roughly 88% of them present only once. Study-wide results and caveats: According to the study, around 160 TCR beta chains were cytomegalovirus-associated. High specificity and sensitivity for cytomegalovirus status were reported for the classifier. In vitro confirmation showed three CMV-associated chains to be CMV antigen specific. Within the approximately 130 validation repertoires, first-cohort TCR clusters tended to co-occur, according to a later analysis.

The CDR3 totals 15 residues. V gave up 3 bases and J gave up 0 bases, with 10 bases separating them. CDR1 is SGHRS and CDR2 is YFSETQ in the germline V gene. Of note for this clone: Its specificity is not known.

Sequencing used PBMCs. The sequence derives from a woman in her late teens or twenties in good health and CMV-seronegative. The chain joins TRBV5-1 to TRBJ2-1, with D perhaps TRBD2 (5 bases). CDR3 coding DNA: TGCGCCAGCAGCTGGACGGGGAGCTCCTACAATGAGCAGTTCTTC. Translated, it gives CASSWTGSSYNEQFF.